This T cell receptor (beta chain) was recorded in a study of CD8+CD57+ T cells in acquired aplastic anemia. From germline, CDR1 is SGHTA and CDR2 FQGNSA. Trimming stripped 3 bases from V and 8 bases from J, with 10 bases between. There are 12 residues in the CDR3. The TCR beta profiling, which covered VDJ combination and CDR3 sequence, was carried out using genomic DNA as the template. TCRdb reprocessed the reads via MiXCR and lists one record per CDR3 protein. The profile shows more than 100,000 distinct CDR3 sequences, 40% to 60% of them singletons. The TCR comes from a human donor in good health, serving as a control. Input material: sorted CD4+, CD8+, or CD8+CD57+ T cells (not recorded which) from PBMCs. This rearrangement joins TRBV7-2 to TRBJ1-1; no definite D call. CDR3 in amino acids: CASSLWTQEAFF. The DNA for the CDR3 is TGTGCCAGCAGCTTGTGGACCCAAGAAGCTTTCTTT.